This T cell receptor (beta chain) was recorded in a study of blood T cell repertoires in COVID-19. Only in-frame clones appear in the TCRdb table, and some are missing; sequencing was by immunoSEQ multiplex PCR. The data hold some 250,000 clones, with about 91% observed a single time. V shed 7 bases and J 4 bases; nucleotides not matched to a gene: 5. The CDR3 runs to 13 residues. Germline CDR1 SQVTM, CDR2 ANQGSEA. The sequencing sample was made of PBMCs or T cells enriched from blood (not recorded which). This sequence originates from a human donor in a cohort exposed to, infected with or recovered from COVID-19 (not recorded which). The donor label of this sample is uncertain. The chain couples TRBV29-1 to TRBJ1-5, with 9 bases lining up with TRBD1. CDR3: CSARTGENQPQHF. CDR3 coding DNA: TGCAGCGCGAGGACAGGGGAAAATCAGCCCCAGCATTTT.